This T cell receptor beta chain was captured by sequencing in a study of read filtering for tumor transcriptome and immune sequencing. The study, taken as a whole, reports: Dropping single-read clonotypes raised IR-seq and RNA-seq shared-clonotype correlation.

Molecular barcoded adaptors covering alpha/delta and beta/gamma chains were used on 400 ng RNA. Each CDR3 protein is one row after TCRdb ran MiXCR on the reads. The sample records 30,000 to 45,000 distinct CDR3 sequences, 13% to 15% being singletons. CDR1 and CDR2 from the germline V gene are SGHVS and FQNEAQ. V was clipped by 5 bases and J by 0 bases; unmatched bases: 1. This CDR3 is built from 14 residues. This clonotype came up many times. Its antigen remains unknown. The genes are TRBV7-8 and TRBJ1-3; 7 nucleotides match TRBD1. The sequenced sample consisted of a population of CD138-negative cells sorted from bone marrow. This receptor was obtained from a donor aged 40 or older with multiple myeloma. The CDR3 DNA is TGTGCCAGCAGCAACAGGGGCTCTGGAAACACCATATATTTT. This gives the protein CASSNRGSGNTIYF.